These T cell receptor beta chains were read from a single sample in a study of blood T cell repertoires in COVID-19. The protocol was immunoSEQ multiplex PCR, while the TCRdb copy is restricted to in-frame clones and leaves out a portion. The sample has 210,000 or so clones, roughly 76% seen once. The sample comprised peripheral blood. These receptors were collected from a human donor in a cohort sampled during active COVID-19. Both conserved end residues are part of each CDR3. D genes are given only for firm matches. Expanded clones are given a class, and other clones once, few, many or no size at all.

v_call: TRBV19
d_call: -
clone_size: few
j_call: TRBJ2-1
cdr3_nt: TGTGCCAGTAGTATAGATACTAGCTCCTACAATGAGCAGTTCTTC
cdr3_aa: CASSIDTSSYNEQFF

v_call: TRBV19
d_call: -
clone_size: -
j_call: TRBJ1-1
cdr3_nt: TGTGCCAGTATGGAGTACATAGGGGCCGCCGGTGAAGCTTTCTTT
cdr3_aa: CASMEYIGAAGEAFF

v_call: TRBV13
d_call: TRBD1
clone_size: -
j_call: TRBJ2-7
cdr3_nt: TGTGCCAGCAGCTTAGGACAGGGGCCCCCCTACGAGCAGTACTTC
cdr3_aa: CASSLGQGPPYEQYF

v_call: TRBV20-1
d_call: -
clone_size: few
j_call: TRBJ2-3
cdr3_nt: TGCAGTGCTAGTCGTAGCACAGATACGCAGTATTTT
cdr3_aa: CSASRSTDTQYF

v_call: TRBV5-5
d_call: TRBD2
clone_size: -
j_call: TRBJ2-1
cdr3_nt: TGTGCCAGCAGCTTGCAGCTAGCGGAATACAATGAGCAGTTCTTC
cdr3_aa: CASSLQLAEYNEQFF

v_call: TRBV7-3
d_call: TRBD2
clone_size: -
j_call: TRBJ2-7
cdr3_nt: TGTGCCAGCAGCGACGGTAGCGGGAGCCCGGTCGGTGAGCAGTACTTC
cdr3_aa: CASSDGSGSPVGEQYF

v_call: TRBV9
d_call: TRBD2
clone_size: -
j_call: TRBJ2-1
cdr3_nt: TGTGCCAGCAGCGTAGGGGTTAGCGGGGGCAATGAGCAGTTCTTC
cdr3_aa: CASSVGVSGGNEQFF

v_call: TRBV28
d_call: -
clone_size: -
j_call: TRBJ1-4
cdr3_nt: TGTGCCAGCAGTTTGGGGGGAACTAATGAAAAACTGTTTTTT
cdr3_aa: CASSLGGTNEKLFF

v_call: TRBV28
d_call: -
clone_size: once
j_call: TRBJ1-2
cdr3_nt: TGTGCCAGCAGCGGACACCCTGTGGGCTATGGCTACACCTTC
cdr3_aa: CASSGHPVGYGYTF

v_call: TRBV5-4
d_call: -
clone_size: -
j_call: TRBJ1-1
cdr3_nt: TGTGCCAGCAGCCGGGGGAGGGAGAGCACTGAAGCTTTCTTT
cdr3_aa: CASSRGRESTEAFF

v_call: TRBV10-3
d_call: -
clone_size: -
j_call: TRBJ1-1
cdr3_nt: TGTGCCGGGGGAAACAGGGACGTAGCTTTCTTT
cdr3_aa: CAGGNRDVAFF

v_call: TRBV2
d_call: -
clone_size: -
j_call: TRBJ1-2
cdr3_nt: TGTGCCAGCAGACTGCGATCGAGCTATGGCTACACCTTC
cdr3_aa: CASRLRSSYGYTF

v_call: TRBV24-1
d_call: TRBD2
clone_size: -
j_call: TRBJ2-3
cdr3_nt: TGTGCCACCAGTGATTTGGGGCGGGAGAGAGATACGCAGTATTTT
cdr3_aa: CATSDLGRERDTQYF

v_call: TRBV9
d_call: -
clone_size: -
j_call: TRBJ1-1
cdr3_nt: TGTGCCAGCAGCGCCTCTTCGACAGTCACTGAAGCTTTCTTT
cdr3_aa: CASSASSTVTEAFF

v_call: TRBV5-4
d_call: TRBD2
clone_size: -
j_call: TRBJ2-5
cdr3_nt: TGTGCCAGCAGCAGCCGACTAGCGGGAGAAGAGACCCAGTACTTC
cdr3_aa: CASSSRLAGEETQYF

v_call: TRBV7-2
d_call: -
clone_size: -
j_call: TRBJ2-1
cdr3_nt: TGTGCCAGCAGCTTAGATCGCGGAGGATACAATGAGCAGTTCTTC
cdr3_aa: CASSLDRGGYNEQFF

v_call: TRBV5-4
d_call: TRBD2
clone_size: -
j_call: TRBJ2-7
cdr3_nt: TGTGCCAGCAGCTCGGGACTAGCGGTCTCCTACGAGCAGTACTTC
cdr3_aa: CASSSGLAVSYEQYF

v_call: TRBV9
d_call: -
clone_size: -
j_call: TRBJ1-3
cdr3_nt: TGTGCCAGCAGCCCTCAAAGGGGGGGCGCGGGTAGCACCATATATTTT
cdr3_aa: CASSPQRGGAGSTIYF

v_call: TRBV13
d_call: TRBD2
clone_size: -
j_call: TRBJ2-6
cdr3_nt: TGTGCCAGCAGCCTTCTCGCCTGGGGGACTAGCAGATTCTCTGGGGCCAACGTCCTGACTTTC
cdr3_aa: CASSLLAWGTSRFSGANVLTF

v_call: TRBV4-2
d_call: -
clone_size: -
j_call: TRBJ1-2
cdr3_nt: TGTGCCAGCAGCCAAGACTCCCGGCGACAAGCTAACTATGGCTACACCTTC
cdr3_aa: CASSQDSRRQANYGYTF

v_call: TRBV15
d_call: TRBD1
clone_size: few
j_call: TRBJ1-5
cdr3_nt: TGTGCCACCAGCAGAGGGGACAGATATAGCAATCAGCCCCAGCATTTT
cdr3_aa: CATSRGDRYSNQPQHF

v_call: TRBV30
d_call: TRBD2
clone_size: -
j_call: TRBJ2-7
cdr3_nt: TGTGCCTGGAGCGTAGCGGGAGGAGGGGCCGAGCAGTACTTC
cdr3_aa: CAWSVAGGGAEQYF

v_call: TRBV4-3
d_call: -
clone_size: -
j_call: TRBJ2-7
cdr3_nt: TGCGCCAGCAGCCAAGAGGGGAAGGGGTACGAGCAGTACTTC
cdr3_aa: CASSQEGKGYEQYF

v_call: TRBV21-1
d_call: -
clone_size: -
j_call: TRBJ2-7
cdr3_nt: TGTGCCAGCAGCAAAGCGCTAGGGGCCGGGACAGGGCACTACGAGCAGTACTTC
cdr3_aa: CASSKALGAGTGHYEQYF

v_call: TRBV5-6
d_call: TRBD2
clone_size: -
j_call: TRBJ2-7
cdr3_nt: TGTGCCAGCAGCCGCCCCTCCCCGGGACTAGTATACTACGAGCAGTACTTC
cdr3_aa: CASSRPSPGLVYYEQYF

v_call: TRBV7-9
d_call: TRBD1
clone_size: -
j_call: TRBJ2-3
cdr3_nt: TGTGCCAGCAGCTTAAGGTCAGGGGGCCCAGATACGCAGTATTTT
cdr3_aa: CASSLRSGGPDTQYF

v_call: TRBV5-4
d_call: TRBD2
clone_size: -
j_call: TRBJ2-3
cdr3_nt: TGTGCCAGCGGGGGAATAGCGGGAGGAGGAGATACGCAGTATTTT
cdr3_aa: CASGGIAGGGDTQYF

v_call: TRBV13
d_call: -
clone_size: few
j_call: TRBJ2-2
cdr3_nt: TGTGCCAGCACCATTATCCAGGGCGGCGGGGAGCTGTTTTTT
cdr3_aa: CASTIIQGGGELFF

v_call: TRBV19
d_call: -
clone_size: -
j_call: TRBJ1-4
cdr3_nt: TGTGCCAGTAGTGCATCCGGGACATCTGAAAAACTGTTTTTT
cdr3_aa: CASSASGTSEKLFF

v_call: TRBV7-2
d_call: TRBD1
clone_size: -
j_call: TRBJ1-2
cdr3_nt: TGTGCCAGCAGCGCAGGGGGCAACTATGGCTACACCTTC
cdr3_aa: CASSAGGNYGYTF

v_call: TRBV6-6
d_call: -
clone_size: -
j_call: TRBJ1-5
cdr3_nt: TGTGCCAGCAGGACACCTTACAATCAGCCCCAGCATTTT
cdr3_aa: CASRTPYNQPQHF

v_call: TRBV6-5
d_call: -
clone_size: -
j_call: TRBJ1-6
cdr3_nt: TGTGCCAGCAGGAGGGAGCTATTTTATAATTCACCCCTCCACTTT
cdr3_aa: CASRRELFYNSPLHF

v_call: TRBV27
d_call: TRBD1
clone_size: -
j_call: TRBJ2-7
cdr3_nt: TGTGCCAGCATCGGGACAGGGGGAGTCTACGAGCAGTACTTC
cdr3_aa: CASIGTGGVYEQYF

v_call: TRBV9
d_call: TRBD2
clone_size: -
j_call: TRBJ2-3
cdr3_nt: TGTGCCAGCAGCGTAGCCCCGCAGCGGGAGGGCACAGATACGCAGTATTTT
cdr3_aa: CASSVAPQREGTDTQYF

v_call: TRBV10-3
d_call: -
clone_size: once
j_call: TRBJ2-7
cdr3_nt: TGTGCCATCAGGAAGGGAGCGGCAAGCTCCTACGAGCAGTACTTC
cdr3_aa: CAIRKGAASSYEQYF

v_call: TRBV4-2
d_call: TRBD1
clone_size: few
j_call: TRBJ1-1
cdr3_nt: TGTGCCAGCAGCCGAAGCACAGGACAGGGGATGCTCGATGAAGCTTTCTTT
cdr3_aa: CASSRSTGQGMLDEAFF

v_call: TRBV7-2
d_call: -
clone_size: few
j_call: TRBJ1-4
cdr3_nt: TGTGCCAGCAGCTTAGGGAGCGGTGAAAAACTGTTTTTT
cdr3_aa: CASSLGSGEKLFF

v_call: TRBV11-2
d_call: -
clone_size: -
j_call: TRBJ2-1
cdr3_nt: TGTGCCAGCAGCCTGGAGGACTGGAACAATGAGCAGTTCTTC
cdr3_aa: CASSLEDWNNEQFF

v_call: TRBV6-2/TRBV6-3
d_call: -
clone_size: -
j_call: TRBJ2-7
cdr3_nt: TGTGCCAGCAGTACCCTACAGGGATCATACGAGCAGTACTTC
cdr3_aa: CASSTLQGSYEQYF

v_call: TRBV5-4
d_call: TRBD2
clone_size: -
j_call: TRBJ2-7
cdr3_nt: TGTGCCAGCAGCTTAGGGACTAGCGGAGCCTACGAGCAGTACTTC
cdr3_aa: CASSLGTSGAYEQYF

v_call: TRBV12-3/TRBV12-4
d_call: TRBD1
clone_size: -
j_call: TRBJ1-1
cdr3_nt: TGTGCCAGCAGTTTCCGAACAGGGGCTGAAGCTTTCTTT
cdr3_aa: CASSFRTGAEAFF

v_call: TRBV6-2/TRBV6-3
d_call: TRBD2
clone_size: -
j_call: TRBJ2-2
cdr3_nt: TGTGCCAGCAGTTACGTTAGCGGGATTTTTACCGGGGAGCTGTTTTTT
cdr3_aa: CASSYVSGIFTGELFF

v_call: TRBV6-2/TRBV6-3
d_call: TRBD1
clone_size: -
j_call: TRBJ1-1
cdr3_nt: TGTGCCAGCAGTTATAGGGCAGGGGGCACTGAAGCTTTCTTT
cdr3_aa: CASSYRAGGTEAFF

v_call: TRBV28
d_call: TRBD1
clone_size: -
j_call: TRBJ1-6
cdr3_nt: TGTGCCAGCATGGGGACCGGGACAGCCTATAATTCACCCCTCCACTTT
cdr3_aa: CASMGTGTAYNSPLHF

v_call: TRBV29-1
d_call: -
clone_size: -
j_call: TRBJ1-1
cdr3_nt: TGCAGCGTTGAAGGGGCAGCGGACACTGAAGCTTTCTTT
cdr3_aa: CSVEGAADTEAFF

v_call: TRBV6-4
d_call: TRBD1
clone_size: -
j_call: TRBJ1-2
cdr3_nt: TGTGCCAGCAGTGCAACCGGGACAGACTATGGCTACACCTTC
cdr3_aa: CASSATGTDYGYTF

v_call: TRBV3-1/TRBV3-2
d_call: -
clone_size: -
j_call: TRBJ1-5
cdr3_nt: TGTGCCAGCAGCCATGGGGGCGGGAGCAATCAGCCCCAGCATTTT
cdr3_aa: CASSHGGGSNQPQHF

v_call: TRBV7-9
d_call: -
clone_size: -
j_call: TRBJ1-2
cdr3_nt: TGTGCCAGCAGCTTAAGCGAGGGCCCCAACTATGGCTACACCTTC
cdr3_aa: CASSLSEGPNYGYTF

v_call: TRBV5-6
d_call: -
clone_size: -
j_call: TRBJ2-5
cdr3_nt: TGTGCCAGCAGCCCCACAGGGATACCACAGATTAGCCAGTACTTC
cdr3_aa: CASSPTGIPQISQYF

v_call: TRBV9
d_call: -
clone_size: -
j_call: TRBJ2-2
cdr3_nt: TGTGCCAGCAGCGTAGACACACAACCCTCTCTGACCGGGGAGCTGTTTTTT
cdr3_aa: CASSVDTQPSLTGELFF

v_call: TRBV4-1
d_call: -
clone_size: -
j_call: TRBJ1-2
cdr3_nt: TGCGCCAGCAGCCAAGTGGAGGGACCCTATGGCTACACCTTC
cdr3_aa: CASSQVEGPYGYTF

v_call: TRBV7-2
d_call: TRBD1
clone_size: -
j_call: TRBJ1-6
cdr3_nt: TGTGCCAGCAGCCCCCGACAGGGTGGGAATTCACCCCTCCACTTT
cdr3_aa: CASSPRQGGNSPLHF

v_call: TRBV6-2/TRBV6-3
d_call: TRBD2
clone_size: -
j_call: TRBJ2-1
cdr3_nt: TGTGCCAGCAGTTTCCTCGAGCGGGAGGGCCGGAATGAGCAGTTCTTC
cdr3_aa: CASSFLEREGRNEQFF

v_call: TRBV29-1
d_call: -
clone_size: -
j_call: TRBJ2-7
cdr3_nt: TGCAGCGTTGGTTCGACGGGCTCGGGAGCGGGCGAGCAGTACTTC
cdr3_aa: CSVGSTGSGAGEQYF

v_call: TRBV5-1
d_call: -
clone_size: -
j_call: TRBJ2-5
cdr3_nt: TGCGCCAGCACCTTGTGGGTGGGAGATGGAGAGACCCAGTACTTC
cdr3_aa: CASTLWVGDGETQYF

v_call: TRBV3-1/TRBV3-2
d_call: -
clone_size: -
j_call: TRBJ1-6
cdr3_nt: TGTGCCAGCAGCCGGCTGTCCAATTCACCCCTCCACTTT
cdr3_aa: CASSRLSNSPLHF

v_call: TRBV27
d_call: -
clone_size: -
j_call: TRBJ2-7
cdr3_nt: TGTGCCAGCAGTTGGGGCAGGCCCTACGAGCAGTACTTC
cdr3_aa: CASSWGRPYEQYF

v_call: TRBV6-2/TRBV6-3
d_call: TRBD2
clone_size: -
j_call: TRBJ2-1
cdr3_nt: TGTGCCAGCAGTTATAGCCCTCTAACTAGCGGCTCCTACAATGAGCAGTTCTTC
cdr3_aa: CASSYSPLTSGSYNEQFF

v_call: TRBV9
d_call: -
clone_size: -
j_call: TRBJ2-5
cdr3_nt: TGTGCCAGCAGCGTGGGACTTAAAGAGACCCAGTACTTC
cdr3_aa: CASSVGLKETQYF

v_call: TRBV29-1
d_call: TRBD2
clone_size: -
j_call: TRBJ2-7
cdr3_nt: TGCAGCGTTGCAGATAGCGGGGGCCGCTACGAGCAGTACTTC
cdr3_aa: CSVADSGGRYEQYF